These 20 T cell receptor beta chains were sequenced from one sample in a study of cytomegalovirus exposure and HLA in healthy donors. Profiling relied on immunoSEQ multiplex PCR, and the TCRdb table lists in-frame clones only, not all of them. Of roughly 75,000 clones detected, 94% appear once; the ten largest clones hold 1.4%. Specimen: PBMCs. Source of these receptors: a man aged 18 to 29 in good health and CMV-seropositive.

The CDR3, as DNA: TGTGCCAGCAGTGGACAGGGATTTACTGAAGCTTTCTTT. It is translated as CASSGQGFTEAFF. This chain uses TRBV6-1 with TRBJ1-1; 7 bases map to TRBD1. With V trimmed by 4 bases and J by 5 bases, 4 bases remained unmatched. The CDR3 sequence is 13 residues long. From germline, CDR1 is MNHNS and CDR2 SASEGT.

This chain connects TRBV5-6 to TRBJ1-2; 11 bases align to TRBD1. This CDR3 is built from 13 residues. Germline CDR1 SGHDT, CDR2 YYEEEE. V was clipped by 3 bases and J by 9 bases; unmatched bases: 4. As DNA, the CDR3 is TGTGCCAGCAGCTGGGACAGGGGGGCGAGCTACACCTTC. This sequence encodes CASSWDRGASYTF.

V is TRBV4-1 and J is TRBJ2-7; the D gene is possibly TRBD2 (6 bases). The ends were cut back, 0 bases at V and 2 bases at J, with 8 bases in the middle. Per germline, CDR1 MGHRA and CDR2 YSYEKL. The CDR3 extends over 14 amino acids. CDR3 region: CASSQDRRAYEQYF. The CDR3 DNA follows: TGCGCCAGCAGCCAAGATAGGAGGGCCTACGAGCAGTACTTC.

This sequence joins TRBV6-6 and TRBJ2-2; 7 nucleotides line up with TRBD2. V shed 4 bases and J 7 bases; nucleotides not matched to a gene: 9. This CDR3 spans 15 amino acids. Germline CDR1 reads MNHNY; CDR2 reads SVGAGI (reference sequence). In DNA form, the CDR3 reads TGTGCCAGCAGTTTGCGGCGGGAGATTCTCGGGGAGCTGTTTTTT. Protein sequence: CASSLRREILGELFF.

This chain joins TRBV4-1 and TRBJ1-1, with D possibly matching TRBD1 (6 bases). There are 13 residues in the CDR3. The V end lost 3 bases, the J end lost 7 bases, and 12 bases lay between the germline ends. Germline V gene sequence: CDR1 MGHRA, CDR2 YSYEKL. The CDR3 loop reads CASSHWTDFEAFF. The DNA of the CDR3 is TGCGCCAGCAGCCACTGGACAGACTTTGAAGCTTTCTTT.

J is TRBJ2-5 and V is TRBV5-1; 7 bases align to TRBD2. V lost 1 base and J lost 4; bases outside the gene matches: 4. Germline V CDR1 and CDR2: SGHRS, YFSETQ. This CDR3 spans 14 amino acids. CDR3 in amino acids: CASSLRASGETQYF. The CDR3 nucleotides read TGCGCCAGCAGCTTGAGGGCTAGCGGAGAGACCCAGTACTTC.

This rearrangement joins TRBV7-8 to TRBJ1-2, with D unresolved. Between the trimmed V and J ends, which lost 1 base and 0 bases, there was a span of 15 bases. The CDR3 has 17 amino acids. Germline loops: CDR1 SGHVS, CDR2 FQNEAQ. CDR3 region: CASSLVGSPVPNYGYTF. The CDR3 bases are TGTGCCAGCAGCTTAGTGGGGAGCCCAGTTCCTAACTATGGCTACACCTTC.

This clone is judged medium-sized. The chain couples TRBV5-4 to TRBJ2-2; the D gene is possibly TRBD2 (6 bases). Trimming cost V 3 bases and J 1 base, with 7 bases left between them. Germline CDR1 and CDR2: SGHNT and YYREEE (reference sequence). The CDR3 has 14 residues. For the CDR3, the DNA is TGTGCCAGCAGCTGGAGGGGGAACACCGGGGAGCTGTTTTTT. Translating gives CASSWRGNTGELFF.

V gene TRBV5-1 combines with J gene TRBJ1-5, with 8 bases matching TRBD1. The CDR3 has 15 residues. Germline V gene sequence: CDR1 SGHRS, CDR2 YFSETQ. Trimming removed 0 bases from V and 7 bases from J; junction bases left unmatched: 6. CDR3 DNA: TGCGCCAGCAGCTTGGAGGCAGGGGGCGGCCAGCCCCAGCATTTT. This codes for CASSLEAGGGQPQHF.

The V and J genes are TRBV5-1 and TRBJ2-1; 11 nucleotides line up with TRBD2. From germline, CDR1 is SGHRS and CDR2 YFSETQ. V shed 4 bases and J 4 bases; nucleotides not matched to a gene: 7. The CDR3 length is 16 residues. The CDR3 sequence is CASSVRLAGTYNEQFF. For the CDR3, the DNA is TGCGCCAGCAGCGTTAGACTAGCGGGGACGTACAATGAGCAGTTCTTC.

The chain carries TRBV2 and TRBJ2-7; 8 bases agree with TRBD1. Germline CDR1 reads SNHLY; CDR2 reads FYNNEI. The CDR3 is 15 amino acids. V lost 4 bases to trimming and J lost 2 bases; unmatched junction nucleotides: 7. The CDR3 protein is CASSATGDPAYEQYF. CDR3 DNA sequence: TGTGCCAGCAGTGCGACAGGGGACCCCGCCTACGAGCAGTACTTC.

This chain joins TRBV18 and TRBJ2-7; 7 nucleotides match TRBD2. Looked up from germline, CDR1 is KGHSH and CDR2 is LQKENI. CDR3 size: 14 residues. The J segment lost 6 bases and the V segment lost 2 bases, leaving 7 bases of the junction unmatched. The CDR3 spells CASSPAGVAFEQYF. The CDR3, as DNA: TGTGCCAGCTCACCAGCGGGAGTAGCCTTCGAGCAGTACTTC.

The V gene is TRBV27, the J gene TRBJ2-7, with 9 bases that match TRBD1. The CDR3 has 15 amino acids. V gave up 3 bases and J gave up 4 bases; unmatched junction bases: 7. Germline CDR1 is MNHEY and CDR2 is SMNVEV (reference sequence). The CDR3: CASSFRRQGGYEQYF. DNA of the CDR3: TGTGCCAGCAGTTTTCGCAGACAGGGGGGGTACGAGCAGTACTTC.

This chain joins TRBV2 and TRBJ2-7; possibly TRBD2 for D (6 bases). This CDR3 region has 13 residues. CDR1 and CDR2 (germline): SNHLY, FYNNEI. The germline V and J ends were trimmed by 9 bases and 3 bases, with 15 bases remaining between them. CDR3 sequence reads: CASLEGESYEQYF. The CDR3 nucleotides read TGTGCCAGTCTGGAGGGAGAAAGCTACGAGCAGTACTTC. Full variable domain (outside the CDR3, taken from reference TRBV2 and TRBJ2-7): EPEVTQTPSHQVTQMGQEVILRCVPISNHLYFYWYRQILGQKVEFLVSFYNNEISEKSEIFDDQFSVERPDGSNFTLKIRSTKLEDSAMYFCASLEGESYEQYFGPGTRLTVT.

This chain uses TRBV9 with TRBJ1-3; D uncertain. CDR3 length: 14 residues. Germline CDR1 SGDLS, CDR2 YYNGEE. Trimming removed 0 bases from V and 4 bases from J, with 8 bases in between. The CDR3 region is CASSVESGGNTIYF. CDR3 nucleotide sequence: TGTGCCAGCAGCGTAGAATCGGGGGGAAACACCATATATTTT.

CDR3 protein: CASSPLAEQETQYF. The CDR3 coding sequence is TGTGCCAGCTCACCACTTGCAGAACAAGAGACCCAGTACTTC. The genes are TRBV18 and TRBJ2-5; the D is unclear. With 1 base removed from V and 2 bases from J, the gap between germline ends came to 8 bases. CDR1 and CDR2 (germline): KGHSH, LQKENI. The CDR3 totals 14 residues. The whole variable domain, filled in from reference TRBV18 and TRBJ2-5, reads NAGVMQNPRHLVRRRGQEARLRCSPMKGHSHVYWYRQLPEEGLKFMVYLQKENIIDESGMPKERFSAEFPKEGPSILRIQQVVRGDSAAYFCASSPLAEQETQYFGPGTRLLVL.

The J gene is TRBJ1-1, the V gene TRBV30; possibly TRBD1 for D (5 bases). Germline V gene data show CDR1 as GTSNPN and CDR2 as SVGIG (reference sequence). The CDR3 totals 13 residues. The germline V and J ends were trimmed by 2 bases and 1 base, with 8 bases remaining between them. The CDR3 DNA is TGTGCCTGGAGTCAGGGTCAGAACACTGAAGCTTTCTTT. It encodes CAWSQGQNTEAFF.

The rearrangement links TRBV5-1 to TRBJ2-7; 8 nucleotides line up with TRBD1. This CDR3 is 15 amino acids long. Germline trimming cut 3 bases from V and 1 base from J; bases unmatched to any gene: 6. From germline, CDR1 is SGHRS and CDR2 YFSETQ. The CDR3 loop is CASSWGTGGSYEQYF. The CDR3 DNA reads TGCGCCAGCAGCTGGGGAACAGGGGGGTCCTACGAGCAGTACTTC. Using reference TRBV5-1 and TRBJ2-7 for the parts outside the CDR3, the full variable domain is KAGVTQTPRYLIKTRGQQVTLSCSPISGHRSVSWYQQTPGQGLQFLFEYFSETQRNKGNFPGRFSGRQFSNSRSEMNVSTLELGDSALYLCASSWGTGGSYEQYFGPGTRLTVT.

The CDR3 DNA is TGTGCCACGTCGTCGGGCTGGACAGGGACGGACATCAGCGGGAGGGTCCACGAGCAGTACTTC. This codes for CATSSGWTGTDISGRVHEQYF. This sequence joins TRBV15 and TRBJ2-7; 10 bases are shared with TRBD2. Per germline, CDR1 LNHNV and CDR2 YYDKDF (reference sequence). Trimming at V came to 9 bases and at J to 5 bases, leaving 31 bases not matched to a gene. The CDR3 loop spans 21 amino acids.

The V call is TRBV7-2, the J call TRBJ2-7; 8 bases align to TRBD1. The CDR3 length is 15 residues. V shed 0 bases and J 3 bases; nucleotides not matched to a gene: 4. Looked up from germline, CDR1 is SGHTA and CDR2 is FQGNSA. The CDR3 region has the DNA TGTGCCAGCAGCTTAGCGGGACAGGAGTACTACGAGCAGTACTTC. As protein: CASSLAGQEYYEQYF.